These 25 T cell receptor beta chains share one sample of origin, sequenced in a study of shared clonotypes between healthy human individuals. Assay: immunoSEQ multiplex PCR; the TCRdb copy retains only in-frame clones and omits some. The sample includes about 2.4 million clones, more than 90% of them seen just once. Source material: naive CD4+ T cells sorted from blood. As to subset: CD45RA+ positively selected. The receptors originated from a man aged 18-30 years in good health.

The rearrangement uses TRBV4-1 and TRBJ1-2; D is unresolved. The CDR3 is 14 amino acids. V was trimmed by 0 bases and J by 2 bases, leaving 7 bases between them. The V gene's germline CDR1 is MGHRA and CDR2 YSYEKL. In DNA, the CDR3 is TGCGCCAGCAGCCAAGATTCGGGAAACTATGGCTACACCTTC. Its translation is CASSQDSGNYGYTF.

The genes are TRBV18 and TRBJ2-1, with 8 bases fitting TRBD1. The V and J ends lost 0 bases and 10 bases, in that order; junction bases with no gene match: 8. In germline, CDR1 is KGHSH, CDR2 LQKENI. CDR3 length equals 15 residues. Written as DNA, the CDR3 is TGTGCCAGCTCACCACCCCAGGGGGCTCCGACAGAGCAGTTCTTC. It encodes CASSPPQGAPTEQFF. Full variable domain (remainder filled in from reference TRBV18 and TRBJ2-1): NAGVMQNPRHLVRRRGQEARLRCSPMKGHSHVYWYRQLPEEGLKFMVYLQKENIIDESGMPKERFSAEFPKEGPSILRIQQVVRGDSAAYFCASSPPQGAPTEQFFGPGTRLTVL.

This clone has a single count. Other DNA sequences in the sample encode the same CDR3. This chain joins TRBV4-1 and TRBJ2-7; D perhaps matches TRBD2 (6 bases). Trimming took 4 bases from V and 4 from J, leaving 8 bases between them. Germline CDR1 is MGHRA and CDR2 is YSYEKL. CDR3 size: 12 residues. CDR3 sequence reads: CASSPGGYEQYF. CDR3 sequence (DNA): TGCGCCAGCAGCCCCGGGGGTTACGAGCAGTACTTC.

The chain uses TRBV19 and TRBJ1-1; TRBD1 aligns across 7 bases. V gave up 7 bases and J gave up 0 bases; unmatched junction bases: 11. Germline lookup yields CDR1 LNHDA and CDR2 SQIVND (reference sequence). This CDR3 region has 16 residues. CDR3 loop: CASKTSGQLMNTEAFF. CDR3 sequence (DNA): TGTGCCAGTAAAACTTCGGGACAGCTCATGAACACTGAAGCTTTCTTT.

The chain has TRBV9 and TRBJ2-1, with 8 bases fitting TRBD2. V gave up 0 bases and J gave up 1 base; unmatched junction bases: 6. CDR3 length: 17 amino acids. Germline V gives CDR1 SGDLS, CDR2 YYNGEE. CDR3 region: CASSVGRRGDSYNEQFF. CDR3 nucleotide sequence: TGTGCCAGCAGCGTAGGACGGCGGGGGGATTCCTACAATGAGCAGTTCTTC.

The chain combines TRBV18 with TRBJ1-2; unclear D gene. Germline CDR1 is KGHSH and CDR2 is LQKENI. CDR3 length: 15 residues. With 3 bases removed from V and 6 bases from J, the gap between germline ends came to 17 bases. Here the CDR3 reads CASSPGPLRFDGYTF. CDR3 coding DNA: TGTGCCAGCTCACCCGGACCGCTAAGGTTTGATGGCTACACCTTC.

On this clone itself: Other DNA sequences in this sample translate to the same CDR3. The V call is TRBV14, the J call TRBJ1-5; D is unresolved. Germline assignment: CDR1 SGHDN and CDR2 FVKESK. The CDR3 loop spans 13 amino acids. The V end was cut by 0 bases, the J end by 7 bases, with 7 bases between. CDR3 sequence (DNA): TGTGCCAGCAGCCAAGATCTAAGGCAGCCCCAGCATTTT. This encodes CASSQDLRQPQHF.

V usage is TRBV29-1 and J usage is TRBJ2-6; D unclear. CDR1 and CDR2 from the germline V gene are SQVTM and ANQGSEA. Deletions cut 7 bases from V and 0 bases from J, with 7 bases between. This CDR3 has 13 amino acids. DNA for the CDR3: TGCAGCGCCAGGAACTCTGGGGCCAACGTCCTGACTTTC. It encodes CSARNSGANVLTF.

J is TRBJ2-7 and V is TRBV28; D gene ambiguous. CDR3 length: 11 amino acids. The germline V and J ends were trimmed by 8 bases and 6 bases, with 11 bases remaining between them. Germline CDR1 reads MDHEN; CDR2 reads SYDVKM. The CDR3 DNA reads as TGTGCCAGCGGCTCTCCTGCCGAGCAGTACTTC. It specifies CASGSPAEQYF.

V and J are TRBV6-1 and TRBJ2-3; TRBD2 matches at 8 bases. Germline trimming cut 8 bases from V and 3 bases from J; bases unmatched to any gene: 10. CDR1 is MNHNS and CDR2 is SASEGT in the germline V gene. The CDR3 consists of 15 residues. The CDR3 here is CASGIGLAMTDTQYF. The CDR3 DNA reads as TGTGCCAGCGGAATAGGACTAGCCATGACAGATACGCAGTATTTT.

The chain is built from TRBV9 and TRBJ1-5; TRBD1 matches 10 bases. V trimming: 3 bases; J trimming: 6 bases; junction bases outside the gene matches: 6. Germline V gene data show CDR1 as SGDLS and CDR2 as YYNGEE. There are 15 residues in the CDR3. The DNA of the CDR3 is TGTGCCAGCAGCGCCGGTGGGACAGGGGTTCAGCCCCAGCATTTT. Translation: CASSAGGTGVQPQHF.

DNA for the CDR3: TGTGCCAGCAGCCCGACAGGGGGTCAGCCCCAGCATTTT. It specifies CASSPTGGQPQHF. V is TRBV28 and J is TRBJ1-5; 9 bases align to TRBD1. The CDR3 is 13 residues long. With 6 bases clipped from V and 6 bases from J, the junction kept 3 bases outside the gene matches. Germline V gene sequence: CDR1 MDHEN, CDR2 SYDVKM.

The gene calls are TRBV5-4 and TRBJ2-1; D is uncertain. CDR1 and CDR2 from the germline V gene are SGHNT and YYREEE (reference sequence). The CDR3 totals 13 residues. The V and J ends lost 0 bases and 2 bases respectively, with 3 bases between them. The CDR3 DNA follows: TGTGCCAGCAGCTTGGGACCCTACAATGAGCAGTTCTTC. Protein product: CASSLGPYNEQFF.

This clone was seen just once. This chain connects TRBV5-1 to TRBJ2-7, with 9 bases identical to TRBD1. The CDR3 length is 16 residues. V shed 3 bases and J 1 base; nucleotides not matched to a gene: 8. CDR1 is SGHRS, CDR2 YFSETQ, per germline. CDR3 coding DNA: TGCGCCAGCAGCTCGTTGGACAGGGGCTATTCCTACGAGCAGTACTTC. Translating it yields CASSSLDRGYSYEQYF.

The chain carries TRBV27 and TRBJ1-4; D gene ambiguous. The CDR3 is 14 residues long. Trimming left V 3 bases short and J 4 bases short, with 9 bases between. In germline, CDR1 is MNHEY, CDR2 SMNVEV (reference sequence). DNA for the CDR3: TGTGCCAGCAGTTTCGGTCAGGATAATGAAAAACTGTTTTTT. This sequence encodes CASSFGQDNEKLFF.

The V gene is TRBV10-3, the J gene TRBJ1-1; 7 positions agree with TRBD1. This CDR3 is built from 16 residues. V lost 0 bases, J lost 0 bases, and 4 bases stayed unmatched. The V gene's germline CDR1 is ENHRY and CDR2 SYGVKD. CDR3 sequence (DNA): TGTGCCATCAGTGAGTCAGGGGGCCTTCTGAACACTGAAGCTTTCTTT. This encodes CAISESGGLLNTEAFF.

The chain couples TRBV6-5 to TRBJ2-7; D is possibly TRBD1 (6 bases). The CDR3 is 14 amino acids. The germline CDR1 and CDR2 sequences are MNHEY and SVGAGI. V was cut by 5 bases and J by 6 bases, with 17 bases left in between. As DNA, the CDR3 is TGTGCCAGCAGTCCTTTGGACAGCGCTAGCGAGCAGTACTTC. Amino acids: CASSPLDSASEQYF.

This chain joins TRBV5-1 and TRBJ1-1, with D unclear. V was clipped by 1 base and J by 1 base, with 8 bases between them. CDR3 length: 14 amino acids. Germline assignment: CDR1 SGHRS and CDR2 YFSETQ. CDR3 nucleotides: TGCGCCAGCAGCTTGCAGACTTCGAACACTGAAGCTTTCTTT. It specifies CASSLQTSNTEAFF.

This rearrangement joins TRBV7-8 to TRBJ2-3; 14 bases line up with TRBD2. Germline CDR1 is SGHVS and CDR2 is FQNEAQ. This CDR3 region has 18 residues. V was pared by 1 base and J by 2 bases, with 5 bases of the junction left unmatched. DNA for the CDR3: TGTGCCAGCAGCTTAGAGGCGACTAGCGGGAGGGCCACAGATACGCAGTATTTT. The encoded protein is CASSLEATSGRATDTQYF.

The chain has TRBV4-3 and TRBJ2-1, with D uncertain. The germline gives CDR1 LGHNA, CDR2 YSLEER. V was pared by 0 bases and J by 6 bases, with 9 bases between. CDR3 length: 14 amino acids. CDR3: CASSQDRMSNEQFF. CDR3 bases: TGCGCCAGCAGCCAAGATAGGATGTCCAATGAGCAGTTCTTC.

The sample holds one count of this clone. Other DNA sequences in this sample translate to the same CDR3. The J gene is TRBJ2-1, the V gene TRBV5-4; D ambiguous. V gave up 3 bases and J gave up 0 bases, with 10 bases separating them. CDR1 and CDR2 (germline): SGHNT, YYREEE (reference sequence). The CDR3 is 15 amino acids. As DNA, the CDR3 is TGTGCCAGCAGCTCCGGGCCAAGCTCCTACAATGAGCAGTTCTTC. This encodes CASSSGPSSYNEQFF.

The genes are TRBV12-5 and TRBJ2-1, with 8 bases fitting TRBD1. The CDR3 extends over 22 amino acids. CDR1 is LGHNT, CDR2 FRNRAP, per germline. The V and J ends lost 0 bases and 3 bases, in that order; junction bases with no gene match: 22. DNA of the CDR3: TGTGCTAGTGGTTTGGTAACACTATTGCAGGGGGCAAAACTTGGCTACTACAATGAGCAGTTCTTC. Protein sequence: CASGLVTLLQGAKLGYYNEQFF.

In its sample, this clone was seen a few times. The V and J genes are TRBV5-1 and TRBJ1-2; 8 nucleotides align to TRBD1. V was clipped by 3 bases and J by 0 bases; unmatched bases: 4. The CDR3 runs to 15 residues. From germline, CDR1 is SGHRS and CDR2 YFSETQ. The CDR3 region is CASSWGQETNYGYTF. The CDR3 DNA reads TGCGCCAGCAGCTGGGGACAGGAGACTAACTATGGCTACACCTTC. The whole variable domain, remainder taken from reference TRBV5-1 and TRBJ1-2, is KAGVTQTPRYLIKTRGQQVTLSCSPISGHRSVSWYQQTPGQGLQFLFEYFSETQRNKGNFPGRFSGRQFSNSRSEMNVSTLELGDSALYLCASSWGQETNYGYTFGSGTRLTVV.

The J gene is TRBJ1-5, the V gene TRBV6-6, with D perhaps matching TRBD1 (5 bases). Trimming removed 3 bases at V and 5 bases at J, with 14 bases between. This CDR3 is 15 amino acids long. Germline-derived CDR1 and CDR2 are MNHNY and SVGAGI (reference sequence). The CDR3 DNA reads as TGTGCCAGCAGTTATTTAGGTCAGGGAGATCAGCCCCAGCATTTT. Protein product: CASSYLGQGDQPQHF.

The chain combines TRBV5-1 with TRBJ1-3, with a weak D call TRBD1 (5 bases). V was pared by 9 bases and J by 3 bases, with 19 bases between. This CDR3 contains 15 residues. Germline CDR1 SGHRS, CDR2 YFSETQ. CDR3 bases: TGCGCCACCCGCACCGGGACCGCCGATGGAAACACCATATATTTT. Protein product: CATRTGTADGNTIYF.